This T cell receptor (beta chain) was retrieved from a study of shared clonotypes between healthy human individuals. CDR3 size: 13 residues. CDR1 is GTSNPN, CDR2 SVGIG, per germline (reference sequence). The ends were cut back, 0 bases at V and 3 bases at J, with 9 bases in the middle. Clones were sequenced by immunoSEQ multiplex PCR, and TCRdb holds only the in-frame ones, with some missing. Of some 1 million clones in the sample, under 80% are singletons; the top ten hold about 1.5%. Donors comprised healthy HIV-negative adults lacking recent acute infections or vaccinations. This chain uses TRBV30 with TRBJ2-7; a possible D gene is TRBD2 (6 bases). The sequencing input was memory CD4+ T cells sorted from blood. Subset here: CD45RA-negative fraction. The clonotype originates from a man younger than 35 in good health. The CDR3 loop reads CAWSVGGNYEQYF. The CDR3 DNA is TGTGCCTGGAGTGTAGGAGGGAACTACGAGCAGTACTTC.